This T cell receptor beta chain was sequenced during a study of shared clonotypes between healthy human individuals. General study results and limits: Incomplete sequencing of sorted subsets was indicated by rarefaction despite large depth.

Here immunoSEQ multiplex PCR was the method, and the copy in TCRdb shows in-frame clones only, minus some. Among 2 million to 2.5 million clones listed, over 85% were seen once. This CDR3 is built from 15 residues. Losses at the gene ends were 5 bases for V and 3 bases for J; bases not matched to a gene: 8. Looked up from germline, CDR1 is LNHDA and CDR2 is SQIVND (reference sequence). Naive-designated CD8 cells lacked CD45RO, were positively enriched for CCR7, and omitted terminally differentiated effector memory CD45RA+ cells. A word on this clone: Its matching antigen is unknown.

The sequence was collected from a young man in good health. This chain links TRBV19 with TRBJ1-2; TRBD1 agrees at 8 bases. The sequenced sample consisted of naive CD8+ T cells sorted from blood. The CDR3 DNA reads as TGTGCCAGTAGTCCCCCGGCAGGGGGCTACTATGGCTACACCTTC. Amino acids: CASSPPAGGYYGYTF.